This entry lists 24 T cell receptor beta chains sequenced from one sample in a study of regulatory T cells in long-lasting Graves disease. Time point in this sample: newly diagnosed GD, antithyroid drugs for less than 3 months. There was RNA extracted from PBMCs, and the TCR library was made from it. Arm-PCR of CDR3 regions and iRepertoire HTBI primers were the basis on which TCR beta libraries were built. Each CDR3 protein is one row after TCRdb ran MiXCR on the multiplex PCR reads. The repertoire includes around 330,000 distinct CDR3 sequences, about 20% of them detected once, and about two fifths sits in the top ten. Here the sequenced sample was peripheral blood mononuclear cells (PBMCs), taken at new diagnosis, from a patient treated with antithyroid drugs. These receptors all stem from a female donor with Graves disease.

V and J are TRBV5-5 and TRBJ2-1; D unclear. CDR3 length: 12 residues. The V end was cut by 0 bases, the J end by 6 bases, with 4 bases between. Germline V gives CDR1 SGHKS, CDR2 YYEKEE (reference sequence). DNA for the CDR3: TGTGCCAGCAGCTTGGACCTCAATGAGCAGTTCTTC. Residues: CASSLDLNEQFF.

This clonotype appeared a few times. This sequence joins TRBV4-2 and TRBJ2-5; possible D gene TRBD2, 6 bases. The V gene's germline CDR1 is LGHNA and CDR2 YNFKEQ. The CDR3 has 19 residues. Trimming took off 4 bases at V and 4 bases at J, with 28 bases between the two ends. The CDR3 spells CASSRPKGASGRVVETQYF. The CDR3 region has the DNA TGTGCCAGCAGCCGACCAAAAGGGGCATCCGGGAGAGTGGTAGAGACCCAGTACTTC.

This clonotype was observed at least ten times. The chain recombines TRBV28 with TRBJ2-7, with a weak D call TRBD1 (6 bases). The CDR3 runs 13 residues. The V and J ends lost 6 bases and 2 bases respectively, with 11 bases between them. Per germline, CDR1 MDHEN and CDR2 SYDVKM. The DNA for the CDR3 is TGTGCCAGCAGAGTAACAGGGCCCTACGAGCAGTACTTC. It yields the protein CASRVTGPYEQYF.

This clonotype was seen repeatedly, ten times or more. The chain uses TRBV19 and TRBJ2-3; 8 nucleotides match TRBD2. The CDR3 is 15 residues long. In germline, CDR1 is LNHDA, CDR2 SQIVND (reference sequence). With V trimmed by 3 bases and J by 1 base, 3 bases remained unmatched. CDR3 DNA: TGTGCCAGTAGTATCCCGACTAGCGGCACAGATACGCAGTATTTT. As protein: CASSIPTSGTDTQYF.

This clonotype was counted ten times or more. The chain uses TRBV20-1 and TRBJ1-1; 8 bases agree with TRBD1. V dropped 3 bases and J dropped 5; count of bases not matched to a gene: 11. Germline CDR1 DFQATT, CDR2 SNEGSKA (reference sequence). There are 15 residues in the CDR3. CDR3 protein: CSASRVNRGSTEAFF. Written as DNA, the CDR3 is TGCAGTGCTAGTAGGGTGAACAGGGGGAGTACTGAAGCTTTCTTT.

J is TRBJ2-7 and V is TRBV3-1; D possibly corresponds to TRBD1 (5 bases). Germline-derived CDR1 and CDR2 are LGHDT and YNNKEL (reference sequence). Between the trimmed V and J ends, which lost 4 bases and 3 bases, there was a span of 16 bases. The CDR3 covers 15 residues. DNA for the CDR3: TGTGCCAGCAGCCGGGCGGACAAGGGTTTCTACGAGCAGTACTTC. Translating it yields CASSRADKGFYEQYF.

This clonotype was observed many times. V is TRBV18 and J is TRBJ2-1; tentatively, D is TRBD1 (5 bases). V gave up 4 bases and J gave up 7 bases, with 14 bases separating them. This CDR3 contains 14 residues. CDR1 is KGHSH, CDR2 LQKENI, per germline. The CDR3, as DNA: TGTGCCAGCTCACAGGACACTATGTCAAATGAGCAGTTCTTC. Its translation is CASSQDTMSNEQFF.

This clonotype was observed a few times. The V call is TRBV10-3, the J call TRBJ1-6; unclear D gene. The germline gives CDR1 ENHRY, CDR2 SYGVKD. The CDR3 has 16 residues. V lost 3 bases to trimming and J lost 8 bases, with 17 bases between them. CDR3 sequence: CAISDPGSEIDSPLHF. The CDR3 region has the DNA TGTGCCATCAGTGACCCGGGCAGCGAAATTGATTCACCCCTCCACTTT.

In its sample, this clonotype was seen a few times. This may be a read error: a much more frequent sequence differs by one nucleotide. The chain couples TRBV11-3 to TRBJ1-2; weak D call: TRBD1 (5 bases). Trimming removed 5 bases from V and 7 bases from J, with 14 bases in between. Germline V gene sequence: CDR1 SGHNT, CDR2 YENEEA. The CDR3 is 13 amino acids. The CDR3 sequence is CASSPRGFGGYTF. DNA of the CDR3: TGTGCCAGCAGCCCCCGGGGGTTCGGTGGCTACACCTTC.

There are many counts of this clonotype. The chain carries TRBV6-5 and TRBJ1-1; D is perhaps TRBD1 (5 bases). V was pared by 0 bases and J by 0 bases, with 8 bases between. CDR3 length: 15 residues. Germline CDR1 is MNHEY and CDR2 is SVGAGI. Here the CDR3 DNA reads TGTGCCAGCAGTTACTCGAGACAGCTGAACACTGAAGCTTTCTTT. Encoded protein: CASSYSRQLNTEAFF.

The table lists this clonotype with many counts. The genes are TRBV5-1 and TRBJ2-1, with TRBD1 identical over 7 bases. The CDR3 spans 13 residues. The germline V gene has CDR1 SGHRS and CDR2 YFSETQ. Unmatched junction bases numbered 7, after V lost 4 bases and J lost 9 bases. CDR3 coding DNA: TGCGCCAGCAGCCCCAGGGCAGGGGGTGAGCAGTTCTTC. Protein sequence: CASSPRAGGEQFF.

This clonotype has ten or more counts. The chain couples TRBV11-2 to TRBJ2-3; possible D gene TRBD1, 6 bases. With 1 base removed from V and 0 bases from J, the gap between germline ends came to 11 bases. The CDR3 has 16 residues. From germline, CDR1 is SGHAT and CDR2 FQNNGV. The CDR3 protein is CASSLVRGFSTDTQYF. The CDR3 bases are TGTGCCAGCAGCTTAGTAAGGGGGTTTAGCACAGATACGCAGTATTTT. The complete variable domain, with remaining parts taken from reference TRBV11-2 and TRBJ2-3, reads EAGVAQSPRYKIIEKRQSVAFWCNPISGHATLYWYQQILGQGPKLLIQFQNNGVVDDSQLPKDRFSAERLKGVDSTLKIQPAKLEDSAVYLCASSLVRGFSTDTQYFGPGTRLTVL.

This clonotype was counted many times. This chain uses TRBV14 with TRBJ2-1; the match to TRBD2 covers 8 bases. Germline CDR1 reads SGHDN; CDR2 reads FVKESK. With 1 base clipped from V and 5 bases from J, the junction kept 10 bases outside the gene matches. This CDR3 has 17 amino acids. The CDR3 protein is CASSQVYFGRANNEQFF. The DNA of the CDR3 is TGTGCCAGCAGCCAAGTATATTTCGGGAGGGCCAACAATGAGCAGTTCTTC.

This clonotype was seen repeatedly, ten times or more. V gene TRBV20-1 combines with J gene TRBJ2-1; 8 nucleotides line up with TRBD2. In germline, CDR1 is DFQATT, CDR2 SNEGSKA (reference sequence). This CDR3 region has 16 residues. V lost 4 bases, J lost 1 base, and 9 bases stayed unmatched. The CDR3 bases are TGCAGTGCTACAAGGTCTAGCGGGCTTTCCTACAATGAGCAGTTCTTC. Translated, it gives CSATRSSGLSYNEQFF.

The table lists this clonotype with many counts. J is TRBJ1-1 and V is TRBV9, with a possible D match to TRBD1 (6 bases). Germline CDR1 reads SGDLS; CDR2 reads YYNGEE. The CDR3 has 13 amino acids. V lost 2 bases and J lost 3, with 8 bases in between. The chain's CDR3 is CASSVEGDTEAFF. DNA for the CDR3: TGTGCCAGCAGCGTCGAGGGGGACACTGAAGCTTTCTTT.

This clonotype was detected many times. CDR3 residues: CASSKYPEDVLQHF. The CDR3 DNA reads TGTGCCAGTAGTAAATACCCTGAAGACGTCCTTCAGCATTTT. The genes are TRBV19 and TRBJ1-5, with no clear D. Per the germline V gene, CDR1 is LNHDA and CDR2 is SQIVND (reference sequence). V lost 4 bases and J 13 bases, leaving 20 bases between the germline ends. This CDR3 region has 14 residues.

A remark on this clonotype: The CDR3 does not close with the conserved phenylalanine or tryptophan, likely indicating a read error. The limits of the CDR3 on the DNA are not certain, so only TCRdb's listed CDR3 is given. The chain combines TRBV2 with TRBJ2-5; the table's TRBD1 call for D was not verified on the DNA. In germline, CDR1 is SNHLY, CDR2 FYNNEI. The CDR3 spans 9 residues, counting both ends. The CDR3 is CASSEGFGG.

This clonotype appeared a few times. The rearrangement links TRBV20-1 to TRBJ1-3, with TRBD1 matching over 7 bases. V lost 3 bases to trimming and J lost 0 bases; unmatched junction nucleotides: 8. The germline V gene has CDR1 DFQATT and CDR2 SNEGSKA (reference sequence). CDR3 length equals 16 residues. CDR3 protein: CSARVPGQSSGNTIYF. Written as DNA, the CDR3 is TGCAGTGCTAGGGTCCCGGGACAGAGCTCTGGAAACACCATATATTTT.

This clonotype was recorded a few times. The chain carries TRBV19 and TRBJ2-1; a possible D gene is TRBD2 (5 bases). This CDR3 is built from 16 residues. Germline-derived CDR1 and CDR2 are LNHDA and SQIVND (reference sequence). The germline V and J ends were trimmed by 9 bases and 0 bases, with 18 bases remaining between them. For the CDR3, the DNA is TGTGCCAGCAGCTTATTGATGGGGAGCTCCTACAATGAGCAGTTCTTC. Translating it yields CASSLLMGSSYNEQFF.

The V and J genes are TRBV9 and TRBJ2-5; 7 bases map to TRBD2. The CDR3 runs to 14 residues. J gave up 3 bases and V 2 bases, and 4 bases lay outside the gene matches. CDR1 SGDLS and CDR2 YYNGEE come from the germline V gene. CDR3 region: CASSVGGGEETQYF. In DNA form, the CDR3 reads TGTGCCAGCAGCGTTGGGGGAGGGGAAGAGACCCAGTACTTC.

This clonotype has ten or more counts. V is TRBV28 and J is TRBJ1-4; 10 nucleotides align to TRBD1. V shed 5 bases and J 6 bases; nucleotides not matched to a gene: 3. This CDR3 is built from 14 residues. The germline CDR1 and CDR2 sequences are MDHEN and SYDVKM. The DNA of the CDR3 is TGTGCCAGCAGTCAGACAGGGGGCGATGAAAAACTGTTTTTT. Translating gives CASSQTGGDEKLFF.

V and J are TRBV9 and TRBJ2-3; D is possibly TRBD2 (6 bases). Trimming pared 4 bases from V and 2 bases from J, leaving 17 bases between. This CDR3 is 16 amino acids long. Germline V gene lookup returns CDR1 SGDLS and CDR2 YYNGEE. The CDR3 is CASSPEGGILTDTQYF. In DNA, the CDR3 is TGTGCCAGCAGCCCCGAGGGCGGGATCCTCACAGATACGCAGTATTTT. The full variable domain, completed using reference TRBV9 and TRBJ2-3, is DSGVTQTPKHLITATGQRVTLRCSPRSGDLSVYWYQQSLDQGLQFLIQYYNGEERAKGNILERFSAQQFPDLHSELNLSSLELGDSALYFCASSPEGGILTDTQYFGPGTRLTVL.

The sample holds many counts of this clonotype. CDR3 protein: CASSYGDINEQFF. In nucleotides, the CDR3 is TGTGCCAGCAGTTACGGAGATATTAATGAGCAGTTCTTC. The chain uses TRBV6-5 and TRBJ2-1; D is unclear. The germline V and J ends were trimmed by 2 bases and 7 bases, with 9 bases remaining between them. The length of the CDR3 is 13 residues. CDR1 MNHEY and CDR2 SVGAGI come from the germline V gene.

On this clonotype: With a much larger clone just one base away, this may be a read error. The CDR3 protein is CAWSPGQGVNNEQFF. The DNA of the CDR3 is TGTGCCTGGAGTCCAGGACAGGGGGTTAACAATGAGCAGTTCTTC. This rearrangement joins TRBV30 to TRBJ2-1; 10 bases line up with TRBD1. The CDR3 has 15 amino acids. The germline CDR1 and CDR2 sequences are GTSNPN and SVGIG (reference sequence). After removal of 2 bases from V and 5 bases from J, the junction contained 6 bases not matched to a gene.